The 25 T cell receptor beta chains presented below share a single source sample, sequenced in a study of T-cell reconstitution after alpha-beta-depleted transplantation in children. The authors prepared the TCRbeta library with unique molecular identifiers. Using its own MiXCR run on the PCR reads, TCRdb lists one record per CDR3 protein. The sample consists of fewer than 550,000 distinct CDR3 sequences, approximately 10% of them appearing once. The material sequenced was PBMCs, mostly from graft donor cells, taken 180 days after TCRalphabeta/CD19-depleted stem cell transplant. Every receptor here comes from a female patient between 2 and 10 years old who had a stem cell transplant for aplastic anemia, so the T cells may come from the graft donor.

The chain links TRBV28 to TRBJ2-1; D is undetermined. Between the trimmed V and J ends, which lost 3 bases and 7 bases, there was a span of 10 bases. The CDR3 length is 13 residues. Germline V gene lookup returns CDR1 MDHEN and CDR2 SYDVKM. CDR3 region: CASSLSRLNEQFF. CDR3 bases: TGTGCCAGCAGTTTGTCCAGGCTAAATGAGCAGTTCTTC.

Notes on this clonotype: An end of the junction does not agree with germline; a read error may underlie this. V and J are TRBV7-2 and TRBJ1-5; D gene unclear. Germline assignment: CDR1 SGHTA and CDR2 FQGNSA. The CDR3 has 15 amino acids. CDR3 coding DNA: TGTGCCAGCAGCTTAGGAGTAAGAAGCAATCTGCCCCAGCATTTT. It is translated as CASSLGVRSNLPQHF.

This clonotype was seen a handful of times. The genes are TRBV12-3 or TRBV12-4 and TRBJ1-2, with a possible D match to TRBD1 (6 bases). With 7 bases removed from V and 8 bases from J, the gap between germline ends came to 11 bases. The CDR3 extends over 11 amino acids. CDR3 DNA sequence: TGTGCCAGCAACAGGGAAAGCGGCTACACCTTC. As protein: CASNRESGYTF.

The rearrangement uses TRBV19 and TRBJ2-2, with D unresolved. The CDR3 spans 13 residues. Germline CDR1 LNHDA, CDR2 SQIVND (reference sequence). Trimming removed 7 bases at V and 5 bases at J, with 11 bases between. CDR3 DNA sequence: TGTGCCAGTACCCTAGGAAGAACCGGGGAGCTGTTTTTT. Protein product: CASTLGRTGELFF.

This clonotype was recorded many times. This chain links TRBV20-1 with TRBJ2-3; 8 bases fit TRBD2. There are 16 residues in the CDR3. Germline values: CDR1 DFQATT, CDR2 SNEGSKA (reference sequence). Trimming at V came to 6 bases and at J to 6 bases, leaving 17 bases not matched to a gene. The CDR3 DNA is TGCAGTGCCAGGGGCCGTGATAGCGGGGTGGGTGATACGCAGTATTTT. Amino acids: CSARGRDSGVGDTQYF.

The chain carries TRBV25-1 and TRBJ2-7; D unclear. Trimming stripped 8 bases from V and 1 base from J, with 6 bases between. In germline, CDR1 is MGHDK, CDR2 SYGVNS. This CDR3 contains 11 residues. This CDR3 reads CASGLSYEQYV. In DNA form, the CDR3 reads TGTGCCAGCGGATTATCCTACGAGCAGTACGTC.

The chain combines TRBV5-6 with TRBJ2-3, with 7 bases aligning to TRBD2. Germline lookup yields CDR1 SGHDT and CDR2 YYEEEE. The CDR3 sequence is 16 residues long. Unmatched junction bases numbered 15, after V lost 6 bases and J lost 5 bases. CDR3 amino acids: CASTRSWREYVDTQYF. The CDR3 bases are TGTGCCAGCACCCGATCCTGGCGGGAGTATGTAGATACGCAGTATTTT.

Concerning this clonotype itself: This may be a read error: a much more frequent sequence differs by one nucleotide. The V gene is TRBV15, the J gene TRBJ2-7; possible D gene TRBD1, 6 bases. Trimming cost V 0 bases and J 6 bases, with 12 bases left between them. The CDR3 extends over 14 amino acids. Germline values: CDR1 LNHNV, CDR2 YYDKDF (reference sequence). The CDR3 sequence is CATSREGGDSEQYF. CDR3 bases: TGTGCCACCAGCAGAGAAGGGGGAGACTCCGAGCAGTACTTC.

The chain couples TRBV7-2 to TRBJ2-5, with D possibly matching TRBD2 (7 bases). The CDR3 has 13 amino acids. The germline V gene encodes CDR1 SGHTA and CDR2 FQGNSA. Deletions cut 4 bases from V and 8 bases from J, with 14 bases between. The CDR3 bases are TGTGCCAGCAGCTCCCGGTCGGGGGGCACCCAGTACTTC. This translates into CASSSRSGGTQYF.

V usage is TRBV14 and J usage is TRBJ2-7; the match to TRBD2 covers 7 bases. The CDR3 extends over 15 amino acids. Germline loops: CDR1 SGHDN, CDR2 FVKESK. Germline trimming cut 5 bases from V and 1 base from J; bases unmatched to any gene: 8. The CDR3 coding sequence is TGTGCCAGCAGCTCAATCGGGACTAATTCCTACGAGCAGTACTTC. Residues: CASSSIGTNSYEQYF.

This clonotype was counted between two and nine times. The chain uses TRBV4-3 and TRBJ1-1; D not certain. The CDR3 consists of 14 residues. The V end was cut by 1 base, the J end by 4 bases, with 10 bases between. From germline, CDR1 is LGHNA and CDR2 YSLEER. The CDR3: CASSQVKGSTEAFF. CDR3 DNA sequence: TGCGCCAGCAGCCAAGTGAAGGGAAGCACTGAAGCTTTCTTT.

This clonotype was counted at least ten times. The chain joins TRBV12-3 or TRBV12-4 to TRBJ2-7; 7 bases align to TRBD1. With 3 bases clipped from V and 7 bases from J, the junction kept 6 bases outside the gene matches. The CDR3 contains 13 residues. The CDR3 sequence: CASSFTDRDEQYF. CDR3 coding DNA: TGTGCCAGCAGTTTTACCGACAGGGATGAGCAGTACTTC.

This chain joins TRBV21-1 and TRBJ2-1; the DNA was not compared with TRBD2, the D call given in the table. TRBV21-1 represents a pseudogene. There are 15 residues in the CDR3. The CDR3 DNA reads as TGTGCCAGCAGCAAAGATCGAGGGCTGTACAATGAGCAGTTCTTC. This translates into CASSKDRGLYNEQFF.

This clonotype came up a few times. The V call is TRBV5-6, the J call TRBJ2-3, with TRBD2 identical over 12 bases. From germline, CDR1 is SGHDT and CDR2 YYEEEE. This CDR3 is 17 amino acids long. The V segment lost 3 bases and the J segment 2 bases; nucleotides outside the gene matches: 7. Here the CDR3 reads CASSYIRLAGVTDTQYF. In DNA, the CDR3 is TGTGCCAGCAGCTACATTAGACTAGCGGGGGTCACAGATACGCAGTATTTT.

V usage is TRBV27 and J usage is TRBJ1-1; tentative D call: TRBD1 (6 bases). In germline, CDR1 is MNHEY, CDR2 SMNVEV (reference sequence). Trimming took 8 bases from V and 5 from J, leaving 12 bases between them. CDR3 length equals 12 residues. CDR3 amino acids: CASGGWRTEAFF. The CDR3 nucleotides are TGTGCCAGCGGGGGCTGGAGGACTGAAGCTTTCTTT.

In its sample, this clonotype was seen a few times. The chain couples TRBV6-2 or TRBV6-3 to TRBJ2-5; the match to TRBD2 covers 8 bases. Trimming cost V 10 bases and J 4 bases; bases outside gene matches: 11. Germline assignment: CDR1 MNHEY and CDR2 SVGEGT. This CDR3 contains 14 residues. CDR3 DNA: TGTGCCACCCTAGCGGGCGGCAGGGGAGAGACCCAGTACTTC. It yields the protein CATLAGGRGETQYF.

This clonotype was seen a few times. The rearrangement links TRBV20-1 to TRBJ2-3; D possibly corresponds to TRBD2 (5 bases). This CDR3 has 12 amino acids. Germline-derived CDR1 and CDR2 are DFQATT and SNEGSKA (reference sequence). The V gene lost 6 bases and the J gene lost 3 bases, with 10 bases spanning the gap. The CDR3 nucleotides read TGCAGTGCAAAACTAGGTACAGATACGCAGTATTTT. This encodes CSAKLGTDTQYF.

The gene calls are TRBV18 and TRBJ2-7; TRBD2 agrees at 8 bases. Germline trimming cut 6 bases from V and 0 bases from J; bases unmatched to any gene: 10. The CDR3 has 16 amino acids. Germline V gives CDR1 KGHSH, CDR2 LQKENI. The CDR3, as DNA: TGTGCCAGCTCGCCCAGGGAGGGGACTAGCTCCTACGAGCAGTACGTC. The encoded protein is CASSPREGTSSYEQYV.

This clonotype has more than one count but fewer than ten. The chain carries TRBV6-1 and TRBJ2-2, with TRBD2 matching 7 bases. The length of the CDR3 is 15 residues. The germline gives CDR1 MNHNS, CDR2 SASEGT. After removal of 9 bases from V and 4 bases from J, the junction contained 11 bases not matched to a gene. The CDR3 DNA follows: TGTGCCAGTGCCGTGTCCCCGGGGGGCACCGGGGAGCTGTTTTTT. Residues: CASAVSPGGTGELFF.

The J gene is TRBJ2-6, the V gene TRBV6-2 or TRBV6-3; D possibly corresponds to TRBD2 (6 bases). V was cut by 7 bases and J by 4 bases, with 32 bases left in between. CDR3 size: 21 residues. CDR1 is MNHEY, CDR2 SVGEGT, per germline. The CDR3 bases are TGTGCCAGCACCCATCGGGCTCCGGGACTCAGCGTTAAGAGCGGGGCCAACGTCCTGACTTTC. It specifies CASTHRAPGLSVKSGANVLTF.

The genes are TRBV29-1 and TRBJ1-4; 7 bases line up with TRBD1. The germline gives CDR1 SQVTM, CDR2 ANQGSEA. The CDR3 covers 13 residues. V lost 4 bases and J lost 8; bases outside the gene matches: 7. The DNA for the CDR3 is TGCAGCGTTGTTGACAGGGTCAGCGAAAAACTGTTTTTT. Translating gives CSVVDRVSEKLFF.

This clonotype was counted only a few times. V gene TRBV6-2 or TRBV6-3 combines with J gene TRBJ2-1; the match to TRBD2 covers 7 bases. Germline CDR1 reads MNHEY; CDR2 reads SVGEGT. The CDR3 loop spans 12 amino acids. V shed 8 bases, J shed 9 bases, and the junction held 7 bases outside the gene matches. CDR3 residues: CASGWSGIEQFF. CDR3 DNA sequence: TGTGCCAGCGGGTGGAGCGGGATTGAGCAGTTCTTC.

This clonotype has a handful of counts. CDR3 DNA sequence: TGTGCCAGCAGTCCCCTGGTTCGACAGTCCTACGAGCAGTACTTC. Protein product: CASSPLVRQSYEQYF. This sequence joins TRBV12-3 or TRBV12-4 and TRBJ2-7, with a weak D call TRBD1 (5 bases). There are 15 residues in the CDR3. Trimming shortened V by 5 bases and J by 1 base, and 15 bases separated the two germline ends.

This clonotype has a count of ten or more. The chain joins TRBV5-1 to TRBJ2-1; perhaps TRBD1 as D (5 bases). Germline V gene data show CDR1 as SGHRS and CDR2 as YFSETQ. Trimming shortened V by 4 bases and J by 0 bases, and 14 bases separated the two germline ends. CDR3 length equals 16 residues. The CDR3 DNA reads TGCGCCAGCAGCACCAGGCAGGGCCTCTCCTACAATGAGCAGTTCTTC. Residues: CASSTRQGLSYNEQFF.

This clonotype was observed at least ten times. The V call is TRBV12-3 or TRBV12-4, the J call TRBJ2-7; 8 nucleotides agree with TRBD1. Trimming at V came to 6 bases and at J to 1 base, leaving 8 bases not matched to a gene. This CDR3 comprises 15 residues. As DNA, the CDR3 is TGTGCCAGCAGCTTTGGACAGGGTAAATCCTACGAGCAGTACTTC. Its protein product is CASSFGQGKSYEQYF.